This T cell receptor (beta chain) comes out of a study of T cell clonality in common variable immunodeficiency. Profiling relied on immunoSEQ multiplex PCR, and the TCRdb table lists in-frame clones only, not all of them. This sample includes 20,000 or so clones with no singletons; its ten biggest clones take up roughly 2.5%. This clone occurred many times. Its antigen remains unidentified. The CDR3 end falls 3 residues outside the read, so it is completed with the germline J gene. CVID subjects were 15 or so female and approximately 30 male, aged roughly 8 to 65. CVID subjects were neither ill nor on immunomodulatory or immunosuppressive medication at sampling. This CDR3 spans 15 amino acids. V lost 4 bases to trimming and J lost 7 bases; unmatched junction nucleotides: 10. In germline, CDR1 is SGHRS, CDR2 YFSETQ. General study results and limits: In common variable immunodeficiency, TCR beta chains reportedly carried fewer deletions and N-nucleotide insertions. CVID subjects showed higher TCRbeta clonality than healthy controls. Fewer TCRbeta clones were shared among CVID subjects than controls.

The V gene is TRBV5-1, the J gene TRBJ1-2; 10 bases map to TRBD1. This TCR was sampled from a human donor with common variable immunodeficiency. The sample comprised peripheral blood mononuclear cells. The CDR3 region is CASSPMPGQGFGYTF. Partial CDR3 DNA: TGCGCCAGCAGCCCCATGCCGGGACAGGGGTTTGGC.